This section outlines one TCR beta chain sequence together with its context. Profiling relied on immunoSEQ multiplex PCR, and the TCRdb table lists in-frame clones only, not all of them. The data show some 68,000 clones, with under 95% seen just once and 2.8% held by the top ten. V dropped 3 bases and J dropped 5 bases, with 20 bases sitting between them. CDR3 length equals 16 residues. Germline-derived CDR1 and CDR2 are SGHDT and YYEEEE. The sample originates from a study of T cells after somatic rescue of genetic block. J is TRBJ2-5 and V is TRBV5-6; TRBD1 or TRBD2 may be the D gene (7 bases each). This TCR derives from a young man. The specimen sequenced was peripheral blood mononuclear cells (PBMCs). CDR3 sequence: CASSYSGRGHEETQYF. The CDR3 DNA reads as TGTGCCAGCAGCTACTCTGGGAGGGGGCATGAGGAGACCCAGTACTTC. The complete variable domain, with remaining parts taken from reference TRBV5-6 and TRBJ2-5, reads DAGVTQSPTHLIKTRGQQVTLRCSPKSGHDTVSWYQQALGQGPQFIFQYYEEEERQRGNFPDRFSGHQFPNYSSELNVNALLLGDSALYLCASSYSGRGHEETQYFGPGTRLLVL.